This T cell receptor (beta chain) originates from a study of yellow fever vaccine responses in identical twins. Turning to this clonotype: What it recognizes is unknown.

Broader study findings: Twins reportedly showed a vaccine T cell response that seemed partly convergent and partly personalized.

The CDR3 is 18 residues long. V dropped 0 bases and J dropped 6; count of bases not matched to a gene: 11. Germline CDR1 ENHRY, CDR2 SYGVKD. One entry per CDR3 protein results from TCRdb running MiXCR on the RT-PCR reads. The sample lists about 19,000 distinct CDR3 sequences, around 70% occurring once. The rearrangement uses TRBV10-3 and TRBJ2-3; 11 bases are a match to TRBD2. This material consisted of T cells from blood (PBMCs), unsorted or a sorted subset (not recorded which), taken before or after yellow fever vaccination (not recorded which). The TCR sequence derives from a woman under 30 who received the yellow fever vaccine. The CDR3 nucleotides read TGTGCCATCAGTGAGTCCCCCGGGACTAGCGGATCATTTGATACGCAGTATTTT. It encodes CAISESPGTSGSFDTQYF.